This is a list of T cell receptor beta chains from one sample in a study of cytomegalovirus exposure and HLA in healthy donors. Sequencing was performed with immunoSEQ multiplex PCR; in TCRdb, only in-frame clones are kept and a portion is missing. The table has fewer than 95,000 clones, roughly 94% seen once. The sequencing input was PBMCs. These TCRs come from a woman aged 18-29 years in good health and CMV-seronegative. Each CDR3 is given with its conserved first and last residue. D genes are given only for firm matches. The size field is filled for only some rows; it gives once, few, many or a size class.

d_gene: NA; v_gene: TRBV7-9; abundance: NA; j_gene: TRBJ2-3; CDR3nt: TGTGCCAGCAACAGGGCTGGCACAGATACGCAGTATTTT; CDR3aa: CASNRAGTDTQYF
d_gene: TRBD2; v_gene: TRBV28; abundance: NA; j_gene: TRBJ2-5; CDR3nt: TGTGCCAGCAGTTTGGCGGGGGGCGTCCAAGAGACCCAGTACTTC; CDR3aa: CASSLAGGVQETQYF
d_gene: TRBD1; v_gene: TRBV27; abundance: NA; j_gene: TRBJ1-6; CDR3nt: TGTGCCAGCAGTCCGGGACAGGGGAGGAATTCACCCCTCCACTTT; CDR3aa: CASSPGQGRNSPLHF
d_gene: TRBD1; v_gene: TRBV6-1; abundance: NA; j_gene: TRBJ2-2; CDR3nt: TGTGCCAGCAGTGGGGGGACAGGGTACACCGGGGAGCTGTTTTTT; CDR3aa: CASSGGTGYTGELFF
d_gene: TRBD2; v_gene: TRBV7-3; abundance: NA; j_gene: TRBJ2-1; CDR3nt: TGTGCCAGCAGCTTGGGAACTAGCGGGGGCGTTGAGCAGTTCTTC; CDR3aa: CASSLGTSGGVEQFF
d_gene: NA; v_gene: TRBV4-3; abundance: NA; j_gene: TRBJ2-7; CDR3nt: TGCGCCAGCAGCCAAGTGGTACGGGGTGAGCAGTACTTC; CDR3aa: CASSQVVRGEQYF
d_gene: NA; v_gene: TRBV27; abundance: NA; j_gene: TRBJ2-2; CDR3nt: TGTGCCAGCAGTCCCAGACAGTCCGGGGAGCTGTTTTTT; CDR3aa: CASSPRQSGELFF
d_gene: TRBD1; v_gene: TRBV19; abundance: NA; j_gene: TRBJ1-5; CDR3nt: TGTGCCAGTAATCAGGTGACAGGGAAATCGGCAAGGCCCCAGCATTTT; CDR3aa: CASNQVTGKSARPQHF
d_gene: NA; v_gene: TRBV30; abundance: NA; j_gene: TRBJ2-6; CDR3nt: TGTGCCGGTAGGGGAGGACTCTCTGGGGCCAACGTCCTGACTTTC; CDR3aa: CAGRGGLSGANVLTF
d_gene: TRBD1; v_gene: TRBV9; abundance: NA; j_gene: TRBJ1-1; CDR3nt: TGTGCCAGCAGCGTAGCCAGGGGGGACACTGAAGCTTTCTTT; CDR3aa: CASSVARGDTEAFF
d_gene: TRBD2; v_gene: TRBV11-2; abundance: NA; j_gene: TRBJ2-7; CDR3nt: TGTGCCAGCAGCTTAGTCCGGGGAGGGGAGCAGTACTTC; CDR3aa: CASSLVRGGEQYF
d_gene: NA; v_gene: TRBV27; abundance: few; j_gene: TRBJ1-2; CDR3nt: TGTGCCAGCCACGGGGGGGGCCGAGGCTACACCTTC; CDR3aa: CASHGGGRGYTF
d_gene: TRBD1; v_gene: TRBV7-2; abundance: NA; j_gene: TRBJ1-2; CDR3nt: TGTGCCAGCAGCTGGGCGGACAGGGCGGGGGGCTACACCTTC; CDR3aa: CASSWADRAGGYTF
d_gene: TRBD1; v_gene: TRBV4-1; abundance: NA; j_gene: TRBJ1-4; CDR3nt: TGCGCCAGCAGCCAGGGACAGGGATTATCTAATGAAAAACTGTTTTTT; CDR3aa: CASSQGQGLSNEKLFF
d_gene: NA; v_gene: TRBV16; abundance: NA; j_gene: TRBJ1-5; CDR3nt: TGTGCCAGCAGCCAATCGGGCGGGGGGGAAAGGCATTTT; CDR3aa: CASSQSGGGERHF
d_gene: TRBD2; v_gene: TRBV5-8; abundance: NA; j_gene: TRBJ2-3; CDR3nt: TGTGCCAGCAGCTTGCTAGGGACTAGGGGTTGGACAGATACGCAGTATTTT; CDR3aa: CASSLLGTRGWTDTQYF
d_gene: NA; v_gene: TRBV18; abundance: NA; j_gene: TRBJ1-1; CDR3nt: TGTGCCAGCTCACCAGTCGGGGATAACACTGAAGCTTTCTTT; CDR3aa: CASSPVGDNTEAFF
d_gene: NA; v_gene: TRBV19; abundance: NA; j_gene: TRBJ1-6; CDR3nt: TGTGCCAGTAGTGTACCGGACTCAAATTCACCCCTCCACTTT; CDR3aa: CASSVPDSNSPLHF
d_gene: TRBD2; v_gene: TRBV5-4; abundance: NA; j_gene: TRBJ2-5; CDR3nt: TGTGCCAGCAGCTTGCCTAGCGGGGGGGCGGAGACCCAGTACTTC; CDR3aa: CASSLPSGGAETQYF
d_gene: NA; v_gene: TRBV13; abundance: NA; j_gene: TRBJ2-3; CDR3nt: TGTGCCAGCAGCTTAGGCGCTCAGGGGGGAAACACAGATACGCAGTATTTT; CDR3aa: CASSLGAQGGNTDTQYF
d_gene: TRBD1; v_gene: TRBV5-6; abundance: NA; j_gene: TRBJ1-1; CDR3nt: TGTGCCAGCAGCTTGGTTAGGTCCAGGGGGGACACTGAAGCTTTCTTT; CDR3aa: CASSLVRSRGDTEAFF
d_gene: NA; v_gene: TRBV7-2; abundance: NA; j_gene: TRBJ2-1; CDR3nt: TGTGCCAGCAGCTTCGGGGCGGGGCGGGGTCTTTACAATGAGCAGTTCTTC; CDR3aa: CASSFGAGRGLYNEQFF
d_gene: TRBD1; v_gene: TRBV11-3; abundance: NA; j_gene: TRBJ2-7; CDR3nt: TGTGCCAGCAGCCCCGGGACAGCCTACGAGCAGTACTTC; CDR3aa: CASSPGTAYEQYF
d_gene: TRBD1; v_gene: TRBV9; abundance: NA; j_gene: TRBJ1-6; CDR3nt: TGTGCCAGCAGCGAGGGGACAGGACCTTGGCCCCTCCACTTT; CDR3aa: CASSEGTGPWPLHF
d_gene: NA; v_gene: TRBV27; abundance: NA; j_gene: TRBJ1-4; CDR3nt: TGTGCCAGCAGTGGGAGTGAAAAACTGTTTTTT; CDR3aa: CASSGSEKLFF
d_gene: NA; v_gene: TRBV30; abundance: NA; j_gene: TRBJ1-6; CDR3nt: TGTGCCTGGAGTGTACTTATTACCAGCAGGGATAGGACACCCCTCCACTTT; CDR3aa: CAWSVLITSRDRTPLHF
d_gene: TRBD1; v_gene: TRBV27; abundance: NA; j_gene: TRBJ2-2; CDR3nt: TGTGCCAGTAACCGGGGGACAGGGGGCCTCGGGGAGCTGTTTTTT; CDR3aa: CASNRGTGGLGELFF
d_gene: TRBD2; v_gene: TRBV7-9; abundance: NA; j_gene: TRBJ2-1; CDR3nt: TGTGCCAGCAGCTTAGAACAGCGGGGGGGCCTGAAACTCAATGAGCAGTTCTTC; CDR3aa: CASSLEQRGGLKLNEQFF
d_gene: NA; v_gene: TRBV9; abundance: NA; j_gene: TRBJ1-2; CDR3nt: TGTGCCAGCAGCGTCTCGGGGGACCGCCTTATGGGGTATGGCTACACCTTC; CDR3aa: CASSVSGDRLMGYGYTF
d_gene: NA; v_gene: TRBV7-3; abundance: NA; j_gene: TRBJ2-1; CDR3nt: TGTGCCAGCAGCCGCGGAGGGGCAGGCAATGAGCAGTTCTTC; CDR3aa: CASSRGGAGNEQFF
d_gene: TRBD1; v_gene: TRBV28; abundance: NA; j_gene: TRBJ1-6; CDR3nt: TGTGCCAGCAGGCTTGACAGGGTGTATAATTCACCCCTCCACTTT; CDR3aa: CASRLDRVYNSPLHF
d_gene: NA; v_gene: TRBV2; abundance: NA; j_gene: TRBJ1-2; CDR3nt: TGTGCCAGCAGTGAAGGCTACCCGGTAGAGGGCTACACCTTC; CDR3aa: CASSEGYPVEGYTF
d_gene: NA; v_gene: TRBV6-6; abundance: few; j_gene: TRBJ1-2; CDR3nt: TGTGCCAGCAGTTACTCTCGGGGGAACTATGGCTACACCTTC; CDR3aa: CASSYSRGNYGYTF
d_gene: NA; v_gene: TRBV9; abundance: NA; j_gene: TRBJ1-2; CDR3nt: TGTGCCAGCAGCGTAGGGGTCACAGGCTATGGCTACACCTTC; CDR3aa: CASSVGVTGYGYTF
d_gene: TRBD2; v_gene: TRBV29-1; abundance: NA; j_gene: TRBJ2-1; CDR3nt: TGCAGCGTTGAAGGTCAGACTAGCGGGGGTTACAATGAGCAGTTCTTC; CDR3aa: CSVEGQTSGGYNEQFF
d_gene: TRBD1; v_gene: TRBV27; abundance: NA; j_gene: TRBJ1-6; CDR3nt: TGTGCCAGCAGGCACGGAGTGGGACAGACAAGTTCACCCCTCCACTTT; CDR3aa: CASRHGVGQTSSPLHF
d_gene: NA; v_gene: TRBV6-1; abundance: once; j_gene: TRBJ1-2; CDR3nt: TGTGCCAGCAGTAAAGAAGGGGGCTATGGCTACACCTTC; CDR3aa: CASSKEGGYGYTF
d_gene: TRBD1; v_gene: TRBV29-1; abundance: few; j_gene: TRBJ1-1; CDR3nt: TGCAGCGTTCCTAGACAGGGGATAGACACTGAAGCTTTCTTT; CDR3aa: CSVPRQGIDTEAFF
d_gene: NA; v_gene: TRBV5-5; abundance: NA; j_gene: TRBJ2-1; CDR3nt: TGTGCCAGCAGCTTATTAGAACATCCTCGGGGAGATGAGCAGTTCTTC; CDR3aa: CASSLLEHPRGDEQFF
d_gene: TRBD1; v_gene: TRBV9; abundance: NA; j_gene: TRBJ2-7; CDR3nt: TGTGCCAGCAGCGTGGACAGGGGAGGCGAGCAGTACTTC; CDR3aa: CASSVDRGGEQYF
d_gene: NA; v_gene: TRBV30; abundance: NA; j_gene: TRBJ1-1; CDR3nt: TGTGCCTGGAGTACAGGCCACACTGAAGCTTTCTTT; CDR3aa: CAWSTGHTEAFF
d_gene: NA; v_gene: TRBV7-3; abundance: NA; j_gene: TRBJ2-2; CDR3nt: TGTGCCAGCAGCTTAACTAGAACCCCGAACACCGGGGAGCTGTTTTTT; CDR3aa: CASSLTRTPNTGELFF
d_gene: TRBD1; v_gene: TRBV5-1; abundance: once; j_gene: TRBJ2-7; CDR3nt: TGCGCCAGCAGCATAGGACAGGTCAGCTCCTACGAGCAGTACTTC; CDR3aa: CASSIGQVSSYEQYF
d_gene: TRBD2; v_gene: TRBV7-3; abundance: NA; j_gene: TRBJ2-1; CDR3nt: TGTGCCAGCAGCTTAGGGTCTAGCGGGGGTCTCTACAATGAGCAGTTCTTC; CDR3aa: CASSLGSSGGLYNEQFF
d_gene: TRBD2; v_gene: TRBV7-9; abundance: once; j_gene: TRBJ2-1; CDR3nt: TGTGCCAGCAGCCATGCGGGGGGCCCTTCTCTTGAGCAGTTCTTC; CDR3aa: CASSHAGGPSLEQFF
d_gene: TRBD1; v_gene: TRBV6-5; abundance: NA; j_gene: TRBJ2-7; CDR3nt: TGTGCCAGCAGACAGGGGAACTACGAGCAGTACTTC; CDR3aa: CASRQGNYEQYF
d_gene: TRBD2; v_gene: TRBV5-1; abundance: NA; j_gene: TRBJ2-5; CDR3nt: TGCGCCAGCAGCTTCAACCTAGCGGGGGGGGGCAACCCAGAGACCCAGTACTTC; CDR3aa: CASSFNLAGGGNPETQYF
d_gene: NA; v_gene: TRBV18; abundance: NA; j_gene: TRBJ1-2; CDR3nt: TGTGCCAGCTCACCAAGGGGAGGTGGCTACACCTTC; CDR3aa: CASSPRGGGYTF
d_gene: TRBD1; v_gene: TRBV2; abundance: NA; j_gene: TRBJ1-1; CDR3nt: TGTGCCAGCAGAGCCGGGACAGCAAAAGTGAACACTGAAGCTTTCTTT; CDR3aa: CASRAGTAKVNTEAFF
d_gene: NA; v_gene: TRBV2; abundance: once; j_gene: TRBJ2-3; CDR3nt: TGTGCCAGCAGTGTGAGCGGGACAAGCACAGATACGCAGTATTTT; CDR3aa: CASSVSGTSTDTQYF
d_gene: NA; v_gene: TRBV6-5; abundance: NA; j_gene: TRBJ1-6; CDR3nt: TGTGCCAGCAGTTATTGGCAGGGTAATTCACCCCTCCACTTT; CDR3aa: CASSYWQGNSPLHF
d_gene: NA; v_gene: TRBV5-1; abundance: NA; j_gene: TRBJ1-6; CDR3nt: TGCGCCAGCCGGCCGGACAGTAATTCACCCCTCCACTTT; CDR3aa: CASRPDSNSPLHF
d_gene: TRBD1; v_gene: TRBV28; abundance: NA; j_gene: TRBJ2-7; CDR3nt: TGTGCCAGCAGAGGTCACAGGGGCGGAGTGCCCGAGCAGTACTTC; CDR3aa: CASRGHRGGVPEQYF
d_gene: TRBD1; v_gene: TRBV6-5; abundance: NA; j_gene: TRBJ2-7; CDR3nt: TGTGCCAGCAGTTACGGGACAGGGAGGGCATACGAGCAGTACTTC; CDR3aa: CASSYGTGRAYEQYF
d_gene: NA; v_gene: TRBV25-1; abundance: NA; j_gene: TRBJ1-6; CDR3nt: TGTGCCAGCAGGACAATCGAGAATTCACCCCTCCACTTT; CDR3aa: CASRTIENSPLHF
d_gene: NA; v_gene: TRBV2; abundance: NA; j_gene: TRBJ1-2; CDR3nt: TGTGCCAGCAGGCCTGAGTCAGGGTATGGCTACACCTTC; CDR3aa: CASRPESGYGYTF
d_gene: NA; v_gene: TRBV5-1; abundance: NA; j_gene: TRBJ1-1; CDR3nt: TGCGCCAGCAGCTCTAGCCCTGGTTTGAGCCGTAGGGTCTCTGAAGCTTTCTTT; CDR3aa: CASSSSPGLSRRVSEAFF
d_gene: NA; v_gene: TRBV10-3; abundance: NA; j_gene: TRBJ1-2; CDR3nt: TGTGCCATCAGTGAGTCGATGGGGACTTATGGCTACACCTTC; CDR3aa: CAISESMGTYGYTF